The present TCR beta chain was sequenced within a study of T cells in Graves' hyperthyroidism and ophthalmopathy. This CDR3 spans 17 amino acids. Germline lookup yields CDR1 LNHNV and CDR2 YYDKDF (reference sequence). The ends were cut back, 1 base at V and 2 bases at J, with 15 bases in the middle. RNA transcripts yielded amplified TCR beta CDR3 regions. Initially, a first-round RT-PCR of the TCR CDR3 employed the HTBI primer set. TCRdb re-derived calls from the multiplex PCR reads in MiXCR, one entry per CDR3 protein. The sample contains a few hundred thousand distinct CDR3 sequences, 14% of which appear only once. Over 18 months, lack of ophthalmopathy progression marked Graves' hyperthyroidism as stable. Lactation, pregnancy, other autoimmune disease or uncontrolled infection excluded patients. Orbital computed tomography and thyroid ultrasound, together with serum TRAb and thyroxine and clinical symptoms, were used for diagnoses.

Source material: blood. This receptor was obtained from a woman between 18 and 29 years old with Graves' hyperthyroidism. The V and J genes are TRBV15 and TRBJ1-5; weak D call: TRBD1 (5 bases). CDR3 amino acids: CATSRVGGEQGNQPQHF. As DNA, the CDR3 is TGTGCCACCAGCAGAGTTGGGGGGGAGCAAGGCAATCAGCCCCAGCATTTT. The full variable domain, with the rest looked up from reference TRBV15 and TRBJ1-5, is DAMVIQNPRYQVTQFGKPVTLSCSQTLNHNVMYWYQQKSSQAPKLLFHYYDKDFNNEADTPDNFQSRRPNTSFCFLDIRSPGLGDTAMYLCATSRVGGEQGNQPQHFGDGTRLSIL.